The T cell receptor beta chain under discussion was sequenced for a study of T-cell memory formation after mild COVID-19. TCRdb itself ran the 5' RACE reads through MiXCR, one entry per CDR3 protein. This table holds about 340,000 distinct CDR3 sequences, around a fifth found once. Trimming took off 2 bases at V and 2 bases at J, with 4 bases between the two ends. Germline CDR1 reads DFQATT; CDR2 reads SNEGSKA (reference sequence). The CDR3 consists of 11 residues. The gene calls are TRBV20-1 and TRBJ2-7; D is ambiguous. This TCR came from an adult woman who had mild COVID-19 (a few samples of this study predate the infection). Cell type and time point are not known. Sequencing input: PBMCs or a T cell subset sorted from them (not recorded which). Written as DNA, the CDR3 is TGCAGTGCTAGACCTACCTACGAGCAGTACTTC. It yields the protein CSARPTYEQYF.